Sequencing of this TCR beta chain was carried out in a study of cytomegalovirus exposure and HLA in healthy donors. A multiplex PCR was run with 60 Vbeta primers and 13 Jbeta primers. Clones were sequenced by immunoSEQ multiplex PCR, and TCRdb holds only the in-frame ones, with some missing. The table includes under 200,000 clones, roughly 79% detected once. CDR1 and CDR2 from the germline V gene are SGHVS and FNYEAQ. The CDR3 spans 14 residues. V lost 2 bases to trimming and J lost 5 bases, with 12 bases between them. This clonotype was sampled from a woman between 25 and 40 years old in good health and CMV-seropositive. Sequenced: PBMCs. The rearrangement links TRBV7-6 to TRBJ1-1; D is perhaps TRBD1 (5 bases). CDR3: CASSLPGGGTEAFF. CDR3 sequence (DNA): TGTGCCAGCAGCTTACCTGGGGGAGGGACTGAAGCTTTCTTT. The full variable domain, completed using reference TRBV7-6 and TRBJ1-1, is GAGVSQSPRYKVTKRGQDVALRCDPISGHVSLYWYRQALGQGPEFLTYFNYEAQQDKSGLPNDRFSAERPEGSISTLTIQRTEQRDSAMYRCASSLPGGGTEAFFGQGTRLTVV.